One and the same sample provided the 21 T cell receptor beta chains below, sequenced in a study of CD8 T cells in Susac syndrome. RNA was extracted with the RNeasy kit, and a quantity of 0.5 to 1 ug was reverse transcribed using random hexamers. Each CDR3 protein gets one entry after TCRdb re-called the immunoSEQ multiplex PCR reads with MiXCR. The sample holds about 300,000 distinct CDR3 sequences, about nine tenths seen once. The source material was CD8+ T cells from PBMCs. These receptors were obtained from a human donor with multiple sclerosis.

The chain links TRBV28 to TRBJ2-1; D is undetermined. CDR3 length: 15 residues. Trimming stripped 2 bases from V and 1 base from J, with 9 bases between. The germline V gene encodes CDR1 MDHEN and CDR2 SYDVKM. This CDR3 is CASSLRLNSYNEQFF. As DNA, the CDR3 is TGTGCCAGCAGTTTACGACTGAATTCCTACAATGAGCAGTTCTTC.

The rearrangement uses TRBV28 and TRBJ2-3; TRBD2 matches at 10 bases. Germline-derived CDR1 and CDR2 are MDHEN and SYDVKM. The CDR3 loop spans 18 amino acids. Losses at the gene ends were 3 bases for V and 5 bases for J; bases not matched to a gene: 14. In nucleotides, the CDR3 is TGTGCCAGCAGTTTTGACTCACTCCTAGCGGGAGTGGAAGATACGCAGTATTTT. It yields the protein CASSFDSLLAGVEDTQYF.

In DNA, the CDR3 is TGCAGTGCCCACGGACTAGCGGGGGGGCCCCTAAAAGAATACAATGAGCAGTTCTTC. Its translation: CSAHGLAGGPLKEYNEQFF. The chain carries TRBV20-1 and TRBJ2-1; 15 bases line up with TRBD2. This CDR3 spans 19 amino acids. V trimming: 6 bases; J trimming: 4 bases; junction bases outside the gene matches: 16. The germline gives CDR1 DFQATT, CDR2 SNEGSKA (reference sequence).

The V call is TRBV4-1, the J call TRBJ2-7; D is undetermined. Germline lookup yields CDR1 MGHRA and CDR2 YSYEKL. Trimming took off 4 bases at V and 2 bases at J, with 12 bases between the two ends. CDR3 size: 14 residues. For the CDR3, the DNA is TGCGCCAGCAGCCCAAGCCACAGTCCCTACGAGCAGTACTTC. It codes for CASSPSHSPYEQYF.

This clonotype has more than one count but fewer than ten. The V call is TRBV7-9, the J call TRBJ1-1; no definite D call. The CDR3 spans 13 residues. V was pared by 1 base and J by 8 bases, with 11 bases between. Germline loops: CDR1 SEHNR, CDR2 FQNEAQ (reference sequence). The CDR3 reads CASSLGGGAEAFF. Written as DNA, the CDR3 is TGTGCCAGCAGCTTAGGGGGTGGTGCGGAAGCTTTCTTT. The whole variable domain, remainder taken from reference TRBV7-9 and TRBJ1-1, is DTGVSQNPRHKITKRGQNVTFRCDPISEHNRLYWYRQTLGQGPEFLTYFQNEAQLEKSRLLSDRFSAERPKGSFSTLEIQRTEQGDSAMYLCASSLGGGAEAFFGQGTRLTVV.

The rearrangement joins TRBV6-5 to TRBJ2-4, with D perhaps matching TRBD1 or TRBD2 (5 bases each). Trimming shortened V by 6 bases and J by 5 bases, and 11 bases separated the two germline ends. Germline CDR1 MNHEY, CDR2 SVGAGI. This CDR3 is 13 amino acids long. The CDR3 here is CASRDSGENIQYF. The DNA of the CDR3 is TGTGCCAGCAGAGACAGCGGCGAAAACATTCAGTACTTC.

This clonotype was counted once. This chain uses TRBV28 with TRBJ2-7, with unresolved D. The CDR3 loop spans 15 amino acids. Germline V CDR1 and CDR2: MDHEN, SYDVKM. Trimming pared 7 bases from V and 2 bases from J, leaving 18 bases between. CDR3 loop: CASTPRGATPYEQYF. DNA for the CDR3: TGTGCCAGCACCCCCCGAGGAGCGACACCCTACGAGCAGTACTTC.

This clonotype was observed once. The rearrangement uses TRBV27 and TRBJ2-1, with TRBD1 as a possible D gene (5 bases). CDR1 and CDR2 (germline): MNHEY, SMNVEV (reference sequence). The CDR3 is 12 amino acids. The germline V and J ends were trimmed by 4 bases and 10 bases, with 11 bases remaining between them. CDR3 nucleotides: TGTGCCAGCAGTTGGGGCCAGGCCGAGCAGTTCTTC. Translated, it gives CASSWGQAEQFF.

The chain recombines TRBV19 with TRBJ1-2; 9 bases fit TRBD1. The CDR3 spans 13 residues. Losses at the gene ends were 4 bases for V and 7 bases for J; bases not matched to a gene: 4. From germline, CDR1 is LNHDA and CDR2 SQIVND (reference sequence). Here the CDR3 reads CASSTGQGLGYTF. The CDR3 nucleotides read TGTGCCAGTAGTACGGGACAGGGACTTGGCTACACCTTC.

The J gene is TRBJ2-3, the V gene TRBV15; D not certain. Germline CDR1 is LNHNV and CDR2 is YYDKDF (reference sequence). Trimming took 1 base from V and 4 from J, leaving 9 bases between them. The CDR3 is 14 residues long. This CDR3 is CATSRAANADTQYF. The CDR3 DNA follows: TGTGCCACCAGCAGAGCAGCAAATGCAGATACGCAGTATTTT.

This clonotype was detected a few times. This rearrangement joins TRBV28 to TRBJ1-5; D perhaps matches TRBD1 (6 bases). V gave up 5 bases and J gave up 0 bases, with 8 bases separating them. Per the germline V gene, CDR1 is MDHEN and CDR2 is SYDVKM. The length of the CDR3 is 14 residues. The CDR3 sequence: CASSTGLSNQPQHF. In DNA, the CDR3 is TGTGCCAGCAGTACAGGGCTTAGCAATCAGCCCCAGCATTTT.

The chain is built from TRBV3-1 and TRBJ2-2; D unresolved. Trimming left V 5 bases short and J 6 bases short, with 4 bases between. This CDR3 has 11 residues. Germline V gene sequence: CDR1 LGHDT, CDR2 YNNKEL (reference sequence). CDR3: CASSGAGELFF. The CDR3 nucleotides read TGTGCCAGCAGCGGAGCCGGGGAGCTGTTTTTT.

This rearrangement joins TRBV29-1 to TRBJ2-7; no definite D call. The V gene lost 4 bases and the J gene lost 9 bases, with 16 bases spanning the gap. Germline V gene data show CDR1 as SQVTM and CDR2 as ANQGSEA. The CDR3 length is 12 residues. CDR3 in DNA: TGCAGCGTTGTCCCGGGCTCAACGGGGCAGTACTTC. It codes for CSVVPGSTGQYF.

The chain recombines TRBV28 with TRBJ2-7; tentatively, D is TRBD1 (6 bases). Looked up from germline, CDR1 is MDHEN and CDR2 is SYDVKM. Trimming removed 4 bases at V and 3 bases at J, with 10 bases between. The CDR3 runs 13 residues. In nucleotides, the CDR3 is TGTGCCAGCAGTTATGCAGGGGTCTACGAGCAGTACTTC. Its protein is CASSYAGVYEQYF.

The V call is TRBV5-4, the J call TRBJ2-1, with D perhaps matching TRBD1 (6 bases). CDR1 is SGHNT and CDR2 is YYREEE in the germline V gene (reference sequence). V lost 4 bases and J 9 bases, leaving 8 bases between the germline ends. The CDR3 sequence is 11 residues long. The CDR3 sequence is CASSQQGEQFF. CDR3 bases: TGTGCCAGCAGCCAACAGGGTGAGCAGTTCTTC.

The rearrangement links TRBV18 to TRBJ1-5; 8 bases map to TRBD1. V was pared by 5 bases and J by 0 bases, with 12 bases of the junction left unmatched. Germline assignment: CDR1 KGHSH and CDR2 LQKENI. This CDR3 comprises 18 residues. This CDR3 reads CASSSTGEKVYSNQPQHF. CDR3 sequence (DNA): TGTGCCAGCTCATCGACAGGGGAGAAGGTATATAGCAATCAGCCCCAGCATTTT.

The CDR3 DNA reads as TGTGCCAGCAGCCCCGCGTATCGCCGACAGGGCGCGAACACCGGGGAGCTGTTTTTT. Protein: CASSPAYRRQGANTGELFF. The V and J genes are TRBV7-9 and TRBJ2-2, with TRBD1 identical over 7 bases. CDR1 and CDR2 from the germline V gene are SEHNR and FQNEAQ (reference sequence). J was trimmed by 0 bases and V by 5 bases; bases with no gene match: 15. This CDR3 is built from 19 residues.

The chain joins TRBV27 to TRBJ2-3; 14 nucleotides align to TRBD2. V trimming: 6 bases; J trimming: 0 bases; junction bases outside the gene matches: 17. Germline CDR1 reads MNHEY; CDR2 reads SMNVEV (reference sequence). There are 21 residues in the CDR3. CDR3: CASSSPEDGTSGRRSTDTQYF. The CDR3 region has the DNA TGTGCCAGCAGCTCCCCCGAAGACGGGACTAGCGGGAGACGAAGCACAGATACGCAGTATTTT.

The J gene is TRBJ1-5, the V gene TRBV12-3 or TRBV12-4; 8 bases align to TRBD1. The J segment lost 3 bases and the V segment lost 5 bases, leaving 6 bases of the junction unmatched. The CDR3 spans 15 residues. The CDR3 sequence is CASSHGQGLNQPQHF. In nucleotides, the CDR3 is TGTGCCAGCAGTCACGGACAGGGACTCAATCAGCCCCAGCATTTT.

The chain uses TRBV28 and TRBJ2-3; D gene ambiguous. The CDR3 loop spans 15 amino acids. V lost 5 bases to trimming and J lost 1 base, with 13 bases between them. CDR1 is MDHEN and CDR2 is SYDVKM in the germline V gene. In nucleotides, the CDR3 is TGTGCCAGCAGTCACCGGTGGTTCGGCACAGATACGCAGTATTTT. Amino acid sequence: CASSHRWFGTDTQYF.

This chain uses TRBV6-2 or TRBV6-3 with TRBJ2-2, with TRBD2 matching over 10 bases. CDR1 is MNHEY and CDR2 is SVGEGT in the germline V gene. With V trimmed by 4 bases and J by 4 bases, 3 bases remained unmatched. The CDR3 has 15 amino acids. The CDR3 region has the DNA TGTGCCAGCAGTTTAGCGGGAGGAGTCACCGGGGAGCTGTTTTTT. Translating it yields CASSLAGGVTGELFF.